These 31 T cell receptor beta chains came from one sample sequenced in a study of blood T cell repertoires in COVID-19. Data came from immunoSEQ multiplex PCR; TCRdb stores just in-frame clones and leaves some out. This sample has some 180,000 clones, with nearly 90% found just once. The specimen was peripheral blood. The receptors stem from a man between 50 and 59 years old with acute or convalescent COVID-19.

This clone was picked up a small number of times. This chain links TRBV15 with TRBJ1-6, with D possibly matching TRBD1 (5 bases). Per the germline V gene, CDR1 is LNHNV and CDR2 is YYDKDF (reference sequence). The CDR3 is 15 amino acids. V dropped 1 base and J dropped 7 bases, with 11 bases sitting between them. The CDR3 sequence: CATSRGTGSNSPLHF. DNA of the CDR3: TGTGCCACCAGCAGAGGAACAGGTTCCAATTCACCCCTCCACTTT.

The chain uses TRBV4-2 and TRBJ2-2; no clear D. V lost 8 bases and J 3 bases, leaving 7 bases between the germline ends. The CDR3 spans 12 residues. Germline CDR1 LGHNA, CDR2 YNFKEQ. The CDR3 nucleotides read TGTGCCAGCTGCCGAGACACCGGGGAGCTGTTTTTT. Amino acids: CASCRDTGELFF.

V and J are TRBV7-3 and TRBJ2-1, with D maybe TRBD1 (6 bases). Germline V gene lookup returns CDR1 SGHTA and CDR2 FQGTGA. The CDR3 extends over 16 amino acids. The ends were cut back, 2 bases at V and 3 bases at J, with 14 bases in the middle. The DNA for the CDR3 is TGTGCCAGCAGCTTACGAACAGGGTCGGGCTACAATGAGCAGTTCTTC. Encoded protein: CASSLRTGSGYNEQFF.

The chain uses TRBV11-2 and TRBJ2-1; a possible D gene is TRBD2 (5 bases). Trimming took 8 bases from V and 6 from J, leaving 8 bases between them. The V gene's germline CDR1 is SGHAT and CDR2 FQNNGV. This CDR3 contains 11 residues. In nucleotides, the CDR3 is TGTGCCAGCGGACTCGGCAATGAGCAGTTCTTC. Translated, it gives CASGLGNEQFF.

The gene calls are TRBV19 and TRBJ2-7; TRBD1 agrees at 10 bases. With 6 bases clipped from V and 7 bases from J, the junction kept 6 bases outside the gene matches. The CDR3 is made up of 13 amino acids. Germline lookup yields CDR1 LNHDA and CDR2 SQIVND (reference sequence). The CDR3 DNA sequence: TGTGCCAGTAGGGGACAGGGGTTGCATGAGCAGTACTTC. Protein product: CASRGQGLHEQYF.

This chain uses TRBV7-3 with TRBJ2-3; 7 nucleotides line up with TRBD2. The CDR3 spans 14 residues. Germline CDR1 and CDR2: SGHTA and FQGTGA. Germline trimming cut 6 bases from V and 0 bases from J; bases unmatched to any gene: 3. In DNA, the CDR3 is TGTGCCAGCAGGCGCGGGGGAAGCACAGATACGCAGTATTTT. It translates to CASRRGGSTDTQYF.

The rearrangement joins TRBV5-4 to TRBJ2-1; the D gene is possibly TRBD2 (6 bases). Per the germline V gene, CDR1 is SGHNT and CDR2 is YYREEE (reference sequence). The CDR3 extends over 14 amino acids. V shed 4 bases and J shed 9 bases, with 17 bases lying between them. This CDR3 is CASSVRELGGEQFF. As DNA, the CDR3 is TGTGCCAGCAGCGTGCGGGAATTGGGTGGTGAGCAGTTCTTC.

The J gene is TRBJ2-1, the V gene TRBV20-1; weak D call: TRBD1 (6 bases). Trimming pared 3 bases from V and 9 bases from J, leaving 15 bases between. Germline CDR1 DFQATT, CDR2 SNEGSKA (reference sequence). CDR3 length equals 13 residues. CDR3 coding DNA: TGCAGTGCTAGTAGACGGGACATGGCTGAGCAGTTCTTC. It yields the protein CSASRRDMAEQFF.

The J gene is TRBJ1-2, the V gene TRBV14, with D possibly matching TRBD1 (5 bases). In germline, CDR1 is SGHDN, CDR2 FVKESK. This CDR3 region has 14 residues. V shed 1 base and J shed 8 bases, with 14 bases lying between them. CDR3 loop: CASSQVQGLGGYTF. The CDR3, as DNA: TGTGCCAGCAGCCAAGTTCAGGGATTAGGAGGCTACACCTTC.

The gene calls are TRBV9 and TRBJ2-7; D is possibly TRBD2 (7 bases). V was shortened by 2 bases and J by 4 bases, with 16 bases between the two germline ends. Per the germline V gene, CDR1 is SGDLS and CDR2 is YYNGEE. The CDR3 is 15 amino acids. The CDR3 protein is CASSVGGGAPYEQYF. The CDR3 DNA is TGTGCCAGCAGCGTGGGAGGGGGGGCGCCTTACGAGCAGTACTTC.

The rearrangement links TRBV6-5 to TRBJ2-7, with a possible D match to TRBD1 (5 bases). The germline V gene has CDR1 MNHEY and CDR2 SVGAGI. V lost 6 bases and J lost 6, with 12 bases in between. The CDR3 contains 12 residues. DNA for the CDR3: TGTGCCAGCAGGCCCCAGGGTGGCGAGCAGTACGTC. Translating it yields CASRPQGGEQYV.

The V and J genes are TRBV2 and TRBJ1-3, with TRBD1 as a possible D gene (6 bases). Trimming removed 4 bases at V and 2 bases at J, with 15 bases between. Germline lookup yields CDR1 SNHLY and CDR2 FYNNEI. This CDR3 has 16 amino acids. CDR3 protein: CASSAQQGITGNTIYF. In DNA form, the CDR3 reads TGTGCCAGCAGTGCCCAACAGGGCATTACTGGAAACACCATATATTTT.

As to this clone: The same CDR3 also results from other DNA sequences found in this sample. The chain carries TRBV7-9 and TRBJ1-6, with D tentatively TRBD1 (5 bases). Trimming pared 6 bases from V and 6 bases from J, leaving 12 bases between. CDR3 length: 14 residues. The germline V gene has CDR1 SEHNR and CDR2 FQNEAQ (reference sequence). The CDR3 nucleotides read TGTGCCAGCAGGACGACGGGGGTTAATTCACCCCTCCACTTT. As protein: CASRTTGVNSPLHF.

The chain has TRBV27 and TRBJ2-1; no clear D gene. The CDR3 spans 14 residues. Trimming cost V 5 bases and J 7 bases, with 15 bases left between them. Germline CDR1 reads MNHEY; CDR2 reads SMNVEV (reference sequence). This CDR3 is CASSPQARGNEQFF. CDR3 sequence (DNA): TGTGCCAGCAGTCCCCAGGCCCGTGGTAATGAGCAGTTCTTC.

The gene calls are TRBV29-1 and TRBJ1-2; D unresolved. The CDR3 is 11 residues long. Germline V gene lookup returns CDR1 SQVTM and CDR2 ANQGSEA. Trimming stripped 6 bases from V and 4 bases from J, with 9 bases between. Written as DNA, the CDR3 is TGCAGCGTCGAGGTGTCCTATGGCTACACCTTC. This encodes CSVEVSYGYTF. The full variable domain, completed using reference TRBV29-1 and TRBJ1-2, is SAVISQKPSRDICQRGTSLTIQCQVDSQVTMMFWYRQQPGQSLTLIATANQGSEATYESGFVIDKFPISRPNLTFSTLTVSNMSPEDSSIYLCSVEVSYGYTFGSGTRLTVV.

This clone appeared once. The CDR3 nucleotides are TGTGCCACCGCGGAACAGGGATCCACAGATACGCAGTATTTT. Translating gives CATAEQGSTDTQYF. The J gene is TRBJ2-3, the V gene TRBV2, with D possibly TRBD1 on 6 matching bases. The CDR3 sequence is 14 residues long. CDR1 is SNHLY and CDR2 is FYNNEI in the germline V gene. Deletions cut 10 bases from V and 2 bases from J, with 16 bases between.

The J gene is TRBJ2-7, the V gene TRBV18, with a possible D match to TRBD1 (6 bases). CDR3 length: 15 amino acids. V lost 1 base and J 3 bases, leaving 13 bases between the germline ends. Germline loops: CDR1 KGHSH, CDR2 LQKENI. CDR3 in amino acids: CASSPQDSKLYEQYF. The CDR3 DNA sequence: TGTGCCAGCTCACCACAGGACAGCAAGCTCTACGAGCAGTACTTC.

The chain carries TRBV28 and TRBJ1-5; 9 positions agree with TRBD1. Germline V CDR1 and CDR2: MDHEN, SYDVKM. V was pared by 4 bases and J by 5 bases, with 6 bases of the junction left unmatched. CDR3 length: 15 amino acids. CDR3 DNA: TGTGCCAGCAGTTCCGGGACAGGGTTATATCAGCCCCAGCATTTT. Amino acids: CASSSGTGLYQPQHF.

This clone was picked up a small number of times. The chain is built from TRBV27 and TRBJ2-1, with 9 positions matching TRBD2. Germline CDR1 reads MNHEY; CDR2 reads SMNVEV (reference sequence). CDR3 length: 13 amino acids. The V segment lost 5 bases and the J segment 10 bases; nucleotides outside the gene matches: 6. The DNA of the CDR3 is TGTGCCAGCAGTCCCACTCTAGCGGGAGAGCAGTTCTTC. It translates to CASSPTLAGEQFF.

This chain uses TRBV30 with TRBJ1-3; D is possibly TRBD1 (5 bases). V lost 8 bases to trimming and J lost 8 bases, with 13 bases between them. CDR1 is GTSNPN and CDR2 is SVGIG in the germline V gene (reference sequence). This CDR3 region has 11 residues. CDR3 nucleotides: TGTGCCGGAGACGCCAGGGACACCATATATTTT. Amino acid sequence: CAGDARDTIYF.

This rearrangement joins TRBV19 to TRBJ2-7, with 7 bases identical to TRBD1. Germline CDR1 is LNHDA and CDR2 is SQIVND (reference sequence). With V trimmed by 3 bases and J by 0 bases, 8 bases remained unmatched. This CDR3 spans 16 amino acids. In DNA form, the CDR3 reads TGTGCCAGTAGTATTCACGAAGGGGGCAGCTCCTACGAGCAGTACTTC. It specifies CASSIHEGGSSYEQYF. Full variable domain (remainder filled in from reference TRBV19 and TRBJ2-7): DGGITQSPKYLFRKEGQNVTLSCEQNLNHDAMYWYRQDPGQGLRLIYYSQIVNDFQKGDIAEGYSVSREKKESFPLTVTSAQKNPTAFYLCASSIHEGGSSYEQYFGPGTRLTVT.

This clone has only a few counts. Other DNA sequences from this sample encode an identical CDR3 as well. V and J are TRBV28 and TRBJ1-5; D perhaps matches TRBD1 (5 bases). This CDR3 is 14 amino acids long. Germline CDR1 reads MDHEN; CDR2 reads SYDVKM. Trimming removed 3 bases from V and 4 bases from J, with 10 bases in between. This CDR3 is CASSLGQGNQPQHF. In DNA form, the CDR3 reads TGTGCCAGCAGTTTGGGTCAGGGTAATCAGCCCCAGCATTTT. Together with reference TRBV28 and TRBJ1-5, the CDR3 gives the full variable domain: DVKVTQSSRYLVKRTGEKVFLECVQDMDHENMFWYRQDPGLGLRLIYFSYDVKMKEKGDIPEGYSVSREKKERFSLILESASTNQTSMYLCASSLGQGNQPQHFGDGTRLSIL.

This clone was detected only once. V is TRBV5-1 and J is TRBJ2-5, with D unresolved. CDR1 and CDR2 (germline): SGHRS, YFSETQ. The CDR3 extends over 14 amino acids. The V and J ends lost 0 bases and 7 bases respectively, with 13 bases between them. The CDR3 DNA sequence: TGCGCCAGCAGCTTGGATACGGCGGTGAGGACCCAGTACTTC. Translated: CASSLDTAVRTQYF.

The chain uses TRBV9 and TRBJ1-5; 8 bases fit TRBD1. Germline assignment: CDR1 SGDLS and CDR2 YYNGEE. CDR3 length: 16 residues. The junction had 8 bases not matched to a gene; V was cut back by 0 bases and J by 6 bases. The CDR3 loop is CASSVAEQGGFQPQHF. The CDR3 nucleotides are TGTGCCAGCAGCGTAGCGGAACAGGGGGGTTTTCAGCCCCAGCATTTT.

The chain uses TRBV30 and TRBJ2-5; possible D gene TRBD1, 5 bases. Trimming took off 3 bases at V and 1 base at J, with 9 bases between the two ends. Germline-derived CDR1 and CDR2 are GTSNPN and SVGIG (reference sequence). This CDR3 has 13 amino acids. This chain's CDR3 is CAWSSGSQETQYF. CDR3 coding DNA: TGTGCCTGGAGCTCAGGGTCCCAAGAGACCCAGTACTTC.

The V call is TRBV6-6, the J call TRBJ2-1, with a tentative D call TRBD2 (7 bases). V was pared by 5 bases and J by 8 bases, with 22 bases between. The CDR3 is made up of 16 amino acids. CDR1 is MNHNY, CDR2 SVGAGI, per germline (reference sequence). CDR3 bases: TGTGCCAGCAGTCTCTTTCTAGCGGAGGGGGTCGATGAGCAGTTCTTC. Translated: CASSLFLAEGVDEQFF.

The genes are TRBV7-6 and TRBJ1-1; tentatively, D is TRBD1 (6 bases). Germline V gives CDR1 SGHVS, CDR2 FNYEAQ. The CDR3 is made up of 11 amino acids. With 4 bases removed from V and 6 bases from J, the gap between germline ends came to 6 bases. The CDR3 region has the DNA TGTGCCAGCAGCTCAGGGGCTGAAGCTTTCTTT. Its protein product is CASSSGAEAFF. The whole variable domain, filled in from reference TRBV7-6 and TRBJ1-1, reads GAGVSQSPRYKVTKRGQDVALRCDPISGHVSLYWYRQALGQGPEFLTYFNYEAQQDKSGLPNDRFSAERPEGSISTLTIQRTEQRDSAMYRCASSSGAEAFFGQGTRLTVV.

This chain connects TRBV10-3 to TRBJ2-2, with TRBD1 identical over 9 bases. Germline V lookup: CDR1 ENHRY, CDR2 SYGVKD. Trimming removed 3 bases from V and 2 bases from J; junction bases left unmatched: 7. The CDR3 has 17 amino acids. CDR3 DNA: TGTGCCATCAGTGATCCGGGACAGGGTGCCAACACCGGGGAGCTGTTTTTT. Protein sequence: CAISDPGQGANTGELFF.

This clone appeared a few times. The gene calls are TRBV4-2 and TRBJ2-7; TRBD2 aligns across 9 bases. The CDR3 is 16 residues long. Germline values: CDR1 LGHNA, CDR2 YNFKEQ. The junction had 9 bases not matched to a gene; V was cut back by 1 base and J by 5 bases. CDR3 DNA sequence: TGTGCCAGCAGCCAAGTGTTTAGCGGGAGCGGCCACGAGCAGTACTTC. It translates to CASSQVFSGSGHEQYF.

The gene calls are TRBV4-2 and TRBJ1-5, with TRBD1 identical over 7 bases. CDR1 is LGHNA and CDR2 is YNFKEQ in the germline V gene. The CDR3 has 14 residues. Trimming at V came to 0 bases and at J to 5 bases, leaving 1 base not matched to a gene. The CDR3: CASSQEGQDQPQHF. The CDR3 DNA is TGTGCCAGCAGCCAAGAAGGACAGGATCAGCCCCAGCATTTT.

The chain employs TRBV24-1 and TRBJ2-1; 7 bases line up with TRBD2. The germline gives CDR1 KGHDR, CDR2 SFDVKD. The J segment lost 0 bases and the V segment lost 1 base, leaving 5 bases of the junction unmatched. This CDR3 is 17 amino acids long. DNA of the CDR3: TGTGCCACCAGTGATTTTCCTAGCGGCCCCTCCTACAATGAGCAGTTCTTC. Protein sequence: CATSDFPSGPSYNEQFF.